This passage covers 16 T cell receptor beta chains from one sample sequenced in a study of early T cells in non-severe SARS-CoV-2 infection (dated by TCRdb to the early 2020s). Library generation was performed with 5' RACE. TCRdb lists the instrument as NextSeq 500. TCRdb reprocessed the public reads (quality trimming at Q25 with fastp, clone calling with MiXCR) and kept in-frame beta chains. All rows with the same CDR3 protein become a single entry with the most common DNA and genes. Counted in this sample were 25,000 to 35,000 distinct CDR3 sequences; under 6% of them appeared once. Jointly, the top ten make up 5.3% of the sample. The specimen was whole blood. The source is an adult who was a healthcare worker with PCR-confirmed SARS-CoV-2 infection or an uninfected control (not recorded which).

This clonotype was counted many times. This rearrangement joins TRBV13 to TRBJ1-2; 7 bases agree with TRBD1. V shed 5 bases and J 5 bases; nucleotides not matched to a gene: 8. CDR1 PRHDT and CDR2 FYEKMQ come from the germline V gene (reference sequence). The CDR3 has 14 amino acids. This CDR3 is CASSQRTGTYGYTF. CDR3 DNA: TGTGCCAGCAGCCAAAGGACAGGAACTTATGGCTACACCTTC.

This clonotype came up many times. V usage is TRBV4-1 and J usage is TRBJ2-7; a possible D gene is TRBD1 (5 bases). Germline V gene sequence: CDR1 MGHRA, CDR2 YSYEKL. Deletions cut 0 bases from V and 0 bases from J, with 15 bases between. This CDR3 region has 17 residues. The CDR3, as DNA: TGCGCCAGCAGCCAAGATCGTACAGGCCTCTACTCCTACGAGCAGTACTTC. Translated: CASSQDRTGLYSYEQYF.

With regard to this clonotype: This is likely a read error, given that the CDR3 carries no conserved phenylalanine or tryptophan at its end. The chain recombines TRBV6-6 with TRBJ1-1; D not resolved. There are 13 residues in the CDR3. Germline V gives CDR1 MNHNY, CDR2 SVGAGI (reference sequence). V dropped 2 bases and J dropped 5 bases, with 9 bases sitting between them. The CDR3 coding sequence is TGTGCCAGCAGTTACACCCCCGGGACTGAAGCTTTCTTA. It yields the protein CASSYTPGTEAFL.

A few counts support this clonotype. J is TRBJ2-3 and V is TRBV7-2; D gene unclear. V lost 1 base, J lost 8 bases, and 16 bases lay in between. The CDR3 has 15 residues. CDR1 and CDR2 from the germline V gene are SGHTA and FQGNSA. The CDR3 sequence: CASSLDPTIRPTQYF. DNA of the CDR3: TGTGCCAGCAGCTTAGACCCGACGATACGACCTACGCAGTATTTT.

This clonotype was detected a few times. CDR3 sequence reads: CAWSVASNQPQHF. In DNA form, the CDR3 reads TGTGCCTGGAGTGTGGCTAGCAATCAGCCCCAGCATTTT. V gene TRBV30 combines with J gene TRBJ1-5; the D is unclear. The ends were cut back, 0 bases at V and 0 bases at J, with 3 bases in the middle. This CDR3 comprises 13 residues. Germline assignment: CDR1 GTSNPN and CDR2 SVGIG (reference sequence).

This clonotype is termed medium-sized. V is TRBV6-5 and J is TRBJ2-1; 7 nucleotides agree with TRBD2. Unmatched junction bases numbered 3, after V lost 0 bases and J lost 10 bases. The CDR3 has 13 residues. Germline values: CDR1 MNHEY, CDR2 SVGAGI. CDR3 amino acids: CASSYSAGREQFF. CDR3 in DNA: TGTGCCAGCAGTTACTCAGCGGGAAGGGAGCAGTTCTTC.

By share of the sample, this clonotype is medium-sized. This chain connects TRBV29-1 to TRBJ2-2; 7 nucleotides match TRBD1. Germline values: CDR1 SQVTM, CDR2 ANQGSEA. The CDR3 has 13 amino acids. Trimming removed 5 bases from V and 3 bases from J; junction bases left unmatched: 3. The CDR3 sequence: CSVLDRDTGELFF. The CDR3 nucleotides read TGCAGCGTTCTCGACAGGGACACCGGGGAGCTGTTTTTT.

This clonotype was observed many times. The rearrangement joins TRBV19 to TRBJ2-3, with D possibly matching TRBD1 (5 bases). The V end lost 2 bases, the J end lost 0 bases, and 12 bases lay between the germline ends. This CDR3 region has 16 residues. CDR1 LNHDA and CDR2 SQIVND come from the germline V gene (reference sequence). The CDR3 sequence is CASSIQPQASTDTQYF. CDR3 nucleotides: TGTGCCAGTAGTATACAACCACAGGCTAGCACAGATACGCAGTATTTT.

The chain is built from TRBV11-2 and TRBJ1-1, with D unresolved. Trimming stripped 1 base from V and 1 base from J, with 7 bases between. The CDR3 contains 14 residues. CDR1 is SGHAT and CDR2 is FQNNGV in the germline V gene. The CDR3, as DNA: TGTGCCAGCAGCTTAGGGGCCAGGAACACTGAAGCTTTCTTT. Its translation: CASSLGARNTEAFF.

The chain carries TRBV5-1 and TRBJ2-7; TRBD2 matches at 10 bases. CDR1 and CDR2 from the germline V gene are SGHRS and YFSETQ. V lost 4 bases and J lost 4; bases outside the gene matches: 11. This CDR3 spans 16 amino acids. CDR3 protein: CASSISSGSYIYEQYF. The DNA for the CDR3 is TGCGCCAGCAGCATATCTAGCGGGAGTTACATATACGAGCAGTACTTC.

This clonotype was recorded at least ten times. The rearrangement uses TRBV19 and TRBJ1-2; D may be TRBD1 (5 bases). The germline CDR1 and CDR2 sequences are LNHDA and SQIVND (reference sequence). Trimming pared 9 bases from V and 2 bases from J, leaving 13 bases between. The CDR3 length is 13 residues. CDR3: CASTGVGNYGYTF. CDR3 bases: TGTGCCAGCACAGGCGTTGGAAACTATGGCTACACCTTC.

There are many counts of this clonotype. The chain combines TRBV5-1 with TRBJ2-6; unclear D gene. Looked up from germline, CDR1 is SGHRS and CDR2 is YFSETQ. Deletions cut 0 bases from V and 4 bases from J, with 5 bases between. CDR3 size: 14 residues. In nucleotides, the CDR3 is TGCGCCAGCAGCTTGGCCCGGGGGGCCAACGTCCTGACTTTC. Translated: CASSLARGANVLTF.

This clonotype appeared many times. The chain has TRBV7-2 and TRBJ2-1, with D tentatively TRBD1 (6 bases). Trimming took 4 bases from V and 8 from J, leaving 18 bases between them. CDR1 is SGHTA, CDR2 FQGNSA, per germline. This CDR3 contains 15 residues. The CDR3 sequence: CASSSSDSFPHEQFF. Written as DNA, the CDR3 is TGTGCCAGCAGCTCATCGGACAGCTTTCCCCATGAGCAGTTCTTC.

In its sample, this clonotype was seen many times. The chain's CDR3 is CASRTGIENTEAFF. CDR3 in DNA: TGTGCCAGCCGCACAGGGATAGAGAACACTGAAGCTTTCTTT. The chain recombines TRBV6-5 with TRBJ1-1; D possibly corresponds to TRBD1 (6 bases). The CDR3 is 14 residues long. CDR1 and CDR2 (germline): MNHEY, SVGAGI. The V end lost 8 bases, the J end lost 1 base, and 14 bases lay between the germline ends.

This clonotype appeared many times. V and J are TRBV18 and TRBJ1-1; TRBD1 agrees at 7 bases. Germline lookup yields CDR1 KGHSH and CDR2 LQKENI. CDR3 length: 15 residues. After removal of 3 bases from V and 5 bases from J, the junction contained 9 bases not matched to a gene. The CDR3: CASSPDRARGTEAFF. The CDR3 DNA is TGTGCCAGCTCACCCGACAGGGCCCGTGGGACTGAAGCTTTCTTT. The full variable domain, with the rest looked up from reference TRBV18 and TRBJ1-1, is NAGVMQNPRHLVRRRGQEARLRCSPMKGHSHVYWYRQLPEEGLKFMVYLQKENIIDESGMPKERFSAEFPKEGPSILRIQQVVRGDSAAYFCASSPDRARGTEAFFGQGTRLTVV.

This clonotype was counted many times. The chain employs TRBV30 and TRBJ1-2; 8 bases fit TRBD1. V trimming: 3 bases; J trimming: 5 bases; junction bases outside the gene matches: 8. CDR1 is GTSNPN and CDR2 is SVGIG in the germline V gene (reference sequence). This CDR3 has 14 amino acids. DNA for the CDR3: TGTGCCTGGAGGCCCAGGGGGCGGGGGTATGGCTACACCTTC. Protein product: CAWRPRGRGYGYTF.